This TCR beta chain was sequenced during a study of T cell responses to AZD1222 COVID-19 vaccine. Produced via immunoSEQ multiplex PCR; TCRdb's table is partial and in-frame only. The table records under 200,000 clones, 88% of them present only once. A word on this clone: Its specificity is not known.

Germline CDR1 SNHLY, CDR2 FYNNEI. V lost 6 bases, J lost 5 bases, and 9 bases stayed unmatched. The CDR3 consists of 14 residues. General study results and limits: Seropositivity was recorded at baseline in only 6 or 7 AZD1222 recipients. The study reported that nearly half of spike-specific TCRs target unmutated variant regions. Elevations in Spike-specific TCR breadth and depth followed administration of two AZD1222 doses. Spike-wide coverage was observed for vaccine-associated CD4 TCRs, with dominant responses at 160-218 and 743-854.

The genes are TRBV2 and TRBJ1-2; 7 bases are shared with TRBD1. This sample comprised peripheral blood, obtained on day 0 of AZD1222 vaccination. The origin of this receptor is an adult in good health. The CDR3 protein is CASRLRDSSYGYTF. DNA of the CDR3: TGTGCCAGCAGGCTCCGGGACAGCTCGTATGGCTACACCTTC.